This note documents a single TCR beta chain sequence. This entry belongs to a study of blood T cell repertoires in COVID-19. Looking at the study overall: COVID-19 samples collected from the United States, Italy and Spain covered acute and convalescent phases. The cDNA or gDNA used as material had been derived from T cells, B-cell-depleted T cells, or PBMCs.

In the source study's methods: Estimation of nucleated cell counts was performed using reference gene primer amplification. The table came from immunoSEQ multiplex PCR; TCRdb's copy has only in-frame clones and leaves some out. Clone size and the V and J calls come from that table; the DNA yielded D and trimming. Found here are under 150,000 clones, about 84% of them singletons; the top ten hold roughly 1.6%. The CDR3 totals 14 residues. Germline CDR1 SGHRS, CDR2 YFSETQ. Deletions cut 4 bases from V and 2 bases from J, with 12 bases between. The J gene is TRBJ1-1, the V gene TRBV5-1; tentatively, D is TRBD1 (5 bases). The TCR was taken from a man aged 45-60 years with acute or convalescent COVID-19. The sample taken for sequencing was peripheral blood. CDR3 coding DNA: TGCGCCAGCAGCGCATTAGACAGTAACACTGAAGCTTTCTTT. Translation gives CASSALDSNTEAFF.